Detailed here is one T cell receptor beta chain. The antigen is unknown. Germline V CDR1 and CDR2: SGDLS, YYNGEE. The CDR3 is 12 residues long. V dropped 4 bases and J dropped 1 base, with 5 bases sitting between them. This specimen belongs to a study of cytomegalovirus exposure and HLA in healthy donors. Study results and caveats: The study recorded more than 150 TCR beta chains that were cytomegalovirus-associated.

Primers for the PCR totalled 60 Vbeta and 13 Jbeta. Libraries were prepared by immunoSEQ multiplex PCR; TCRdb keeps only in-frame clonotypes and omits some of them. The data show about 130,000 clones, less than 85% seen once. V and J are TRBV9 and TRBJ2-5; the D is unclear. The sequence came from a woman aged 40 to 49 in good health and CMV-seropositive. Sequencing was carried out using PBMCs. DNA of the CDR3: TGTGCCAGCAGCCTTCCCCAAGAGACCCAGTACTTC. This gives the protein CASSLPQETQYF.